The 27 T cell receptor beta chains reported below all come from one sample, sequenced in a study of shared clonotypes between healthy human individuals. Naive CD8 isolation took CD45RO-negative cells positively selected for CCR7 and excluded terminally differentiated effector memory CD45RA+ cells. This table comes from immunoSEQ multiplex PCR, and its TCRdb copy is limited to in-frame clones, with some not included. This table holds over 800,000 clones, around 92% found once. Sequencing input: naive CD8+ T cells sorted from blood. These receptors were collected from a man between 25 and 39 years old in good health.

The chain links TRBV6-5 to TRBJ1-5; 7 bases line up with TRBD1. J lost 6 bases, V lost 5 bases, and 4 bases had no gene match. Germline V CDR1 and CDR2: MNHEY, SVGAGI. This CDR3 has 13 amino acids. This CDR3 is CASSVQGSQPQHF. CDR3 DNA: TGTGCCAGCAGTGTACAGGGGAGTCAGCCCCAGCATTTT.

This rearrangement joins TRBV19 to TRBJ1-1; perhaps TRBD1 as D (6 bases). The V and J ends lost 5 bases and 1 base respectively, with 11 bases between them. Per the germline V gene, CDR1 is LNHDA and CDR2 is SQIVND (reference sequence). This CDR3 comprises 14 residues. CDR3 residues: CASSWTASNTEAFF. The CDR3 DNA reads as TGTGCCAGTAGTTGGACAGCATCGAACACTGAAGCTTTCTTT.

The J gene is TRBJ2-7, the V gene TRBV10-3; 9 nucleotides agree with TRBD1. CDR1 ENHRY and CDR2 SYGVKD come from the germline V gene. The CDR3 spans 14 residues. Losses at the gene ends were 10 bases for V and 6 bases for J; bases not matched to a gene: 13. The CDR3, as DNA: TGTGCCACATCGGACAGGGGAGTGCCCGGCGAGCAGTACTTC. Translation gives CATSDRGVPGEQYF.

In this sample, this clone turned up once. This chain joins TRBV5-6 and TRBJ2-5; no firm D call. The CDR3 runs to 10 residues. V lost 4 bases and J lost 5, with 3 bases in between. CDR1 and CDR2 from the germline V gene are SGHDT and YYEEEE. CDR3 amino acids: CASSGETQYF. Here the CDR3 DNA reads TGTGCCAGCAGCGGTGAGACCCAGTACTTC.

The genes are TRBV4-1 and TRBJ2-7; 7 positions match TRBD1. The trim removed 3 bases at V and 0 bases at J, leaving 2 bases unmatched. CDR1 and CDR2 from the germline V gene are MGHRA and YSYEKL. There are 14 residues in the CDR3. The CDR3 coding sequence is TGCGCCAGCAGCCATAGACAGGGCTCCTACGAGCAGTACTTC. Protein product: CASSHRQGSYEQYF.

The chain couples TRBV28 to TRBJ2-7; D unresolved. V lost 3 bases and J 6 bases, leaving 12 bases between the germline ends. There are 13 residues in the CDR3. Germline-derived CDR1 and CDR2 are MDHEN and SYDVKM. Written as DNA, the CDR3 is TGTGCCAGCAGTTTTCCCCAACCTGGCGAGCAGTACTTC. As protein: CASSFPQPGEQYF. Filled out from reference TRBV28 and TRBJ2-7, the complete variable domain reads DVKVTQSSRYLVKRTGEKVFLECVQDMDHENMFWYRQDPGLGLRLIYFSYDVKMKEKGDIPEGYSVSREKKERFSLILESASTNQTSMYLCASSFPQPGEQYFGPGTRLTVT.

The chain uses TRBV9 and TRBJ2-1; no reliable D call. Looked up from germline, CDR1 is SGDLS and CDR2 is YYNGEE. The CDR3 is made up of 12 amino acids. Trimming took 5 bases from V and 6 from J, leaving 9 bases between them. CDR3 coding DNA: TGTGCCAGCAGTGGGGTCTCCAATGAGCAGTTCTTC. Encoded protein: CASSGVSNEQFF.

The chain is built from TRBV6-4 and TRBJ2-7, with 11 bases identical to TRBD2. The germline CDR1 and CDR2 sequences are MRHNA and SNTAGT. CDR3 length equals 15 residues. V trimming: 5 bases; J trimming: 6 bases; junction bases outside the gene matches: 9. CDR3 residues: CASSLLAGARSEQYF. CDR3 sequence (DNA): TGTGCCAGCAGTTTACTAGCGGGAGCACGGTCCGAGCAGTACTTC.

The chain links TRBV4-1 to TRBJ1-1, with unresolved D. The germline V gene has CDR1 MGHRA and CDR2 YSYEKL. Trimming left V 4 bases short and J 1 base short, with 13 bases between. This CDR3 has 15 amino acids. The CDR3 coding sequence is TGCGCCAGCAGCCCAAGAGTACAGCAGAACACTGAAGCTTTCTTT. Translation: CASSPRVQQNTEAFF.

J is TRBJ2-3 and V is TRBV6-4, with a possible D match to TRBD2 (7 bases). Germline-derived CDR1 and CDR2 are MRHNA and SNTAGT. The CDR3 covers 14 residues. V was clipped by 3 bases and J by 5 bases, with 12 bases between them. The CDR3, as DNA: TGTGCCAGCAGTGAAGGGGGGGGCGAAGATACGCAGTATTTT. As protein: CASSEGGGEDTQYF.

The gene calls are TRBV30 and TRBJ2-1, with 12 bases lining up with TRBD2. There are 17 residues in the CDR3. Germline V gene sequence: CDR1 GTSNPN, CDR2 SVGIG (reference sequence). V dropped 2 bases and J dropped 8; count of bases not matched to a gene: 13. CDR3 amino acids: CAWSPATSGSLSYEQFF. CDR3 sequence (DNA): TGTGCCTGGAGTCCGGCGACTAGCGGGAGCCTCTCGTATGAGCAGTTCTTC.

This clone has a single count. The chain carries TRBV7-6 and TRBJ2-7, with D perhaps matching TRBD1 (6 bases). Germline V lookup: CDR1 SGHVS, CDR2 FNYEAQ. The V and J ends lost 4 bases and 3 bases respectively, with 16 bases between them. The CDR3 runs 15 residues. This CDR3 reads CASSSKSGRGYEQYF. Here the CDR3 DNA reads TGTGCCAGCAGCTCAAAGAGCGGCAGGGGCTACGAGCAGTACTTC.

The V and J genes are TRBV27 and TRBJ2-3; D tentatively fits TRBD1 or TRBD2 (5 bases each). Trimming removed 8 bases from V and 0 bases from J, with 12 bases in between. CDR1 is MNHEY and CDR2 is SMNVEV in the germline V gene (reference sequence). CDR3 length: 14 amino acids. DNA of the CDR3: TGTGCCAGCGGGACCGATTCTAGCACAGATACGCAGTATTTT. Translating gives CASGTDSSTDTQYF.

A note on this clone: The identical CDR3 is also encoded by other nucleotide sequences in the sample. The rearrangement uses TRBV15 and TRBJ1-5, with D uncertain. The CDR3 extends over 15 amino acids. Per germline, CDR1 LNHNV and CDR2 YYDKDF (reference sequence). V was pared by 0 bases and J by 2 bases, with 8 bases between. Here the CDR3 reads CATSRDLGGNQPQHF. The CDR3 DNA reads as TGTGCCACCAGCAGAGATCTAGGTGGCAATCAGCCCCAGCATTTT.

The rearrangement uses TRBV6-1 and TRBJ2-7; perhaps TRBD2 as D (6 bases). V was shortened by 3 bases and J by 3 bases, with 30 bases between the two germline ends. CDR1 MNHNS and CDR2 SASEGT come from the germline V gene. This CDR3 is 20 amino acids long. CDR3 loop: CASSDPSSGNSGRPFYEQYF. CDR3 nucleotides: TGTGCCAGCAGTGATCCCAGCTCGGGCAATAGTGGGAGGCCCTTCTACGAGCAGTACTTC.

The chain combines TRBV18 with TRBJ2-1; 11 bases agree with TRBD2. Trimming took 3 bases from V and 0 from J; bases not matched to a gene: 4. The CDR3 has 17 amino acids. Germline values: CDR1 KGHSH, CDR2 LQKENI. CDR3 in DNA: TGTGCCAGCTCACCCGGGACTAGCGGAGACTCCTACAATGAGCAGTTCTTC. It encodes CASSPGTSGDSYNEQFF.

The rearrangement links TRBV7-9 to TRBJ2-7, with TRBD1 identical over 8 bases. V was clipped by 5 bases and J by 5 bases; unmatched bases: 14. The germline gives CDR1 SEHNR, CDR2 FQNEAQ (reference sequence). The CDR3 contains 16 residues. DNA of the CDR3: TGTGCCAGCAGCCCCCCCCGGGCGGACAGGGTCAACGAGCAGTACTTC. Its protein is CASSPPRADRVNEQYF.

V usage is TRBV4-2 and J usage is TRBJ2-1; TRBD1 or TRBD2 may be the D gene (5 bases each). V was clipped by 4 bases and J by 8 bases, with 18 bases between them. This CDR3 contains 15 residues. CDR1 is LGHNA, CDR2 YNFKEQ, per germline. CDR3: CASSPSGTEVHEQFF. CDR3 sequence (DNA): TGTGCCAGCAGCCCGTCTGGGACCGAAGTCCATGAGCAGTTCTTC.

The chain joins TRBV7-9 to TRBJ2-7; D unclear. The CDR3 is 12 amino acids. Trimming removed 5 bases at V and 6 bases at J, with 11 bases between. In germline, CDR1 is SEHNR, CDR2 FQNEAQ (reference sequence). The CDR3 region has the DNA TGTGCCAGCAGCCCTACCCCCCCCGAGCAGTACTTC. Its protein product is CASSPTPPEQYF.

The rearrangement joins TRBV29-1 to TRBJ1-3; D is unresolved. CDR3 length: 14 residues. The V and J ends lost 2 bases and 0 bases respectively, with 8 bases between them. The germline V gene encodes CDR1 SQVTM and CDR2 ANQGSEA. The CDR3 DNA reads as TGCAGCGTTGAAATCTGGGGCTCTGGAAACACCATATATTTT. Translated, it gives CSVEIWGSGNTIYF. The variable domain in full, completed from reference TRBV29-1 and TRBJ1-3, reads SAVISQKPSRDICQRGTSLTIQCQVDSQVTMMFWYRQQPGQSLTLIATANQGSEATYESGFVIDKFPISRPNLTFSTLTVSNMSPEDSSIYLCSVEIWGSGNTIYFGEGSWLTVV.

The chain has TRBV7-9 and TRBJ2-2; D call uncertain. This CDR3 is built from 12 residues. Trimming cost V 4 bases and J 6 bases, with 6 bases left between them. Germline CDR1 is SEHNR and CDR2 is FQNEAQ (reference sequence). The CDR3 nucleotides are TGTGCCAGCAGCTCCTTTTCCGGGGAGCTGTTTTTT. Translated, it gives CASSSFSGELFF.

This chain links TRBV13 with TRBJ1-2, with D tentatively TRBD1 (5 bases). This CDR3 has 14 residues. Germline values: CDR1 PRHDT, CDR2 FYEKMQ (reference sequence). V lost 7 bases to trimming and J lost 4 bases, with 16 bases between them. The CDR3 loop is CASTHRAGGYGYTF. The CDR3 nucleotides are TGTGCCAGCACCCACCGTGCGGGGGGCTATGGCTACACCTTC.

The chain is built from TRBV7-3 and TRBJ2-1; D not resolved. This CDR3 is built from 13 residues. The V gene's germline CDR1 is SGHTA and CDR2 FQGTGA. The V gene lost 0 bases and the J gene lost 3 bases, with 3 bases spanning the gap. The CDR3 region is CASSLTLYNEQFF. The CDR3 coding sequence is TGTGCCAGCAGCTTAACGCTCTACAATGAGCAGTTCTTC.

The chain recombines TRBV11-2 with TRBJ2-1; tentatively, D is TRBD2 (6 bases). The CDR3 is 16 amino acids. Germline V lookup: CDR1 SGHAT, CDR2 FQNNGV. The V gene lost 5 bases and the J gene lost 6 bases, with 20 bases spanning the gap. The CDR3 spells CASSSGSGLGANEQFF. The CDR3 DNA reads TGTGCCAGCAGCAGTGGCTCGGGACTCGGGGCCAATGAGCAGTTCTTC.

This clone was seen just once. V is TRBV6-5 and J is TRBJ2-3; D remains unclear. V was shortened by 2 bases and J by 6 bases, with 6 bases between the two germline ends. CDR1 and CDR2 (germline): MNHEY, SVGAGI. CDR3 size: 12 residues. In nucleotides, the CDR3 is TGTGCCAGCAGTTACCCCGACGATACGCAGTATTTT. The encoded protein is CASSYPDDTQYF.

V gene TRBV4-1 combines with J gene TRBJ2-7; D gene ambiguous. V lost 0 bases, J lost 3 bases, and 6 bases lay in between. The CDR3 contains 13 residues. Looked up from germline, CDR1 is MGHRA and CDR2 is YSYEKL. Written as DNA, the CDR3 is TGCGCCAGCAGCCAAGATGGCCGCTACGAGCAGTACTTC. Its protein product is CASSQDGRYEQYF.

As for this clone: The junction and the germline gene differ at one end; a read error may be behind it. Distinct nucleotide sequences in the sample also encode this CDR3. The chain employs TRBV7-9 and TRBJ2-5; D is ambiguous. The CDR3 is made up of 14 amino acids. Germline values: CDR1 SEHNR, CDR2 FQNEAQ (reference sequence). The CDR3 region is CASSIRPQHETQYF. In nucleotides, the CDR3 is TGCGCCAGCAGCATCCGCCCCCAACACGAGACCCAGTACTTC.